The sequence of this TCR beta chain was determined in a study of cytomegalovirus exposure and HLA in healthy donors. The PCR ran on 60 Vbeta and 13 Jbeta primers. The method was immunoSEQ multiplex PCR; TCRdb's version includes in-frame clones alone and lacks a portion of them. The sample has approximately 91,000 clones, about 89% seen once. From germline, CDR1 is SGHRS and CDR2 YFSETQ. CDR3 length: 15 residues. V lost 3 bases and J lost 0; bases outside the gene matches: 3. Sequencing was done on a sample of PBMCs. V usage is TRBV5-1 and J usage is TRBJ2-3; TRBD2 matches at 8 bases. The clonotype was recovered from a man younger than 40 in good health and CMV-seropositive. For the CDR3, the DNA is TGCGCCAGCAGCTCCGGCGGGAGGAGCACAGATACGCAGTATTTT. Translating gives CASSSGGRSTDTQYF.